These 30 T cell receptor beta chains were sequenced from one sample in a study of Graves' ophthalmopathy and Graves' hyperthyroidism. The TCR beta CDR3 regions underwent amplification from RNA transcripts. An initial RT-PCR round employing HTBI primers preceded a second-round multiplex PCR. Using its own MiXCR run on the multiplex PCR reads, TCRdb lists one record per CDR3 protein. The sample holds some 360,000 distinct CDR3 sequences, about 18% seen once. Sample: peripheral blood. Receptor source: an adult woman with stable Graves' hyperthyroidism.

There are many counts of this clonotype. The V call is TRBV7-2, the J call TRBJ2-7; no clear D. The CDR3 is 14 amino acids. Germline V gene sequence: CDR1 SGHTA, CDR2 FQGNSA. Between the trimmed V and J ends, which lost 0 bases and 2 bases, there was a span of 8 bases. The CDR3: CASSLAYGAYEQYF. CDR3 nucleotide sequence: TGTGCCAGCAGCTTAGCGTACGGAGCCTACGAGCAGTACTTC.

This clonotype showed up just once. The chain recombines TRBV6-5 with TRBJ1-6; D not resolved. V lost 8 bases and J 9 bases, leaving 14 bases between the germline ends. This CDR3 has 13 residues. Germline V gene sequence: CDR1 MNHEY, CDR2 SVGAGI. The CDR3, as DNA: TGTGCCAGCCGCTGGGTTTTTGGTTCACCCCTCCACTTT. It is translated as CASRWVFGSPLHF.

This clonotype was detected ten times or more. DNA for the CDR3: TGTGCCAGCAGCCAAGGGGCAAACTACGAGCAGTACTTC. It translates to CASSQGANYEQYF. This sequence joins TRBV4-2 and TRBJ2-7; no definite D call. The germline V and J ends were trimmed by 1 base and 3 bases, with 7 bases remaining between them. Germline V lookup: CDR1 LGHNA, CDR2 YNFKEQ. There are 13 residues in the CDR3.

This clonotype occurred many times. CDR3 nucleotide sequence: TGTGCCAGTAGTATAGACGGGACTAGCGGACTAGAGGGGGAGACCCAGTACTTC. Protein product: CASSIDGTSGLEGETQYF. The rearrangement joins TRBV19 to TRBJ2-5; TRBD2 aligns across 11 bases. The junction had 11 bases not matched to a gene; V was cut back by 0 bases and J by 5 bases. The CDR3 contains 18 residues. The germline gives CDR1 LNHDA, CDR2 SQIVND (reference sequence).

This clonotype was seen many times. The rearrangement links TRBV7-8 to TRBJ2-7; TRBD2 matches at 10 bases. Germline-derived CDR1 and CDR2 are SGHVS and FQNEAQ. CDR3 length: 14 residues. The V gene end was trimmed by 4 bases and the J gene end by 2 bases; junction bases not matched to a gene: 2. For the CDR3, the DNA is TGTGCCAGCAGCTACCTAGCGGGAGCCTACGAGCAGTACTTC. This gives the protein CASSYLAGAYEQYF.

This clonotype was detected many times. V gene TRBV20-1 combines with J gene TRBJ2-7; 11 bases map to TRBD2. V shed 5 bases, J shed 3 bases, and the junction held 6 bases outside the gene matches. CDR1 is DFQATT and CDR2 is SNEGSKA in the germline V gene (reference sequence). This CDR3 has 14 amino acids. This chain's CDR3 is CSALTGTSGYEQYF. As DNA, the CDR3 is TGCAGTGCTTTAACCGGGACTAGCGGCTACGAGCAGTACTTC.

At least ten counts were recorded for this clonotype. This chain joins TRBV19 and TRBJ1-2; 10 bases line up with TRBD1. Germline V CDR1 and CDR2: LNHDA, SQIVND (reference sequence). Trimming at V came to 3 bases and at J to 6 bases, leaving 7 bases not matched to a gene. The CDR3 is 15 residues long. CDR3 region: CASSIRQGAKDGYTF. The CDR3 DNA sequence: TGTGCCAGTAGTATTCGACAGGGGGCTAAAGATGGCTACACCTTC.

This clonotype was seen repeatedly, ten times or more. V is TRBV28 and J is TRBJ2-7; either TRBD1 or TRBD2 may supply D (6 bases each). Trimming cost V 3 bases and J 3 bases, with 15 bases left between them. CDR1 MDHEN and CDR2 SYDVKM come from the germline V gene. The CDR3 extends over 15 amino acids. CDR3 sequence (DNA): TGTGCCAGCAGTTTTATTCGGGGGCGAGGCTACGAGCAGTACTTC. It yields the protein CASSFIRGRGYEQYF.

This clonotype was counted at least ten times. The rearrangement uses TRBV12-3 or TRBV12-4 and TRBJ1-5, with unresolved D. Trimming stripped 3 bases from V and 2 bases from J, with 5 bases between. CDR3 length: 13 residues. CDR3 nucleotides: TGTGCCAGCAGTTTGACCGGCAATCAGCCCCAGCATTTT. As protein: CASSLTGNQPQHF.

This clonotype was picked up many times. As DNA, the CDR3 is TGTGCCAGCAGGGGGGGGGACTTGACGAACTTTATAGCCAAAAACATTCAGTACTTC. Its protein product is CASRGGDLTNFIAKNIQYF. V gene TRBV2 combines with J gene TRBJ2-4; 7 bases fit TRBD2. The V and J ends lost 6 bases and 0 bases, in that order; junction bases with no gene match: 17. Germline V lookup: CDR1 SNHLY, CDR2 FYNNEI. CDR3 length: 19 residues.

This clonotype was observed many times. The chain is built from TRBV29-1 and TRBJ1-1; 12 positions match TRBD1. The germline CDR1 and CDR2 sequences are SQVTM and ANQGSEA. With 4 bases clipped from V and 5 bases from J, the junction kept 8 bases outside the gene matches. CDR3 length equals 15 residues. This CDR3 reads CSVGTGTGGPTEAFF. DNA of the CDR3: TGCAGCGTTGGCACCGGGACAGGGGGCCCGACTGAAGCTTTCTTT.

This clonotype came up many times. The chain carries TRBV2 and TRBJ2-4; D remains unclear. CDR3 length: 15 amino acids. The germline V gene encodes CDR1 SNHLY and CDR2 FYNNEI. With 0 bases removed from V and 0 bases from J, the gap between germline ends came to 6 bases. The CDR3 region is CASSEAGVAKNIQYF. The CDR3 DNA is TGTGCCAGCAGTGAAGCTGGAGTAGCCAAAAACATTCAGTACTTC.

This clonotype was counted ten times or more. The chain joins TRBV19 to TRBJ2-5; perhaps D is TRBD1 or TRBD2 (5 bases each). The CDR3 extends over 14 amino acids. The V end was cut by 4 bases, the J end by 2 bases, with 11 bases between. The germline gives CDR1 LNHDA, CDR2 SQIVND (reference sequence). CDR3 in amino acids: CASSTRGRQETQYF. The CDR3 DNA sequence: TGTGCCAGTAGTACCCGGGGCCGTCAAGAGACCCAGTACTTC.

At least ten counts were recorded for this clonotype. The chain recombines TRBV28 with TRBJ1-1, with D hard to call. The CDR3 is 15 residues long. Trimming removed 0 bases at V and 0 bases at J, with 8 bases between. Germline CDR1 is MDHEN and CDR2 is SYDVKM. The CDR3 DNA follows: TGTGCCAGCAGTTTATGGGGTCAGTTGAACACTGAAGCTTTCTTT. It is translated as CASSLWGQLNTEAFF. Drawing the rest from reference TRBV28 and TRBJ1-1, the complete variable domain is DVKVTQSSRYLVKRTGEKVFLECVQDMDHENMFWYRQDPGLGLRLIYFSYDVKMKEKGDIPEGYSVSREKKERFSLILESASTNQTSMYLCASSLWGQLNTEAFFGQGTRLTVV.

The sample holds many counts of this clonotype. The DNA of the CDR3 is TGTGCCAGCAGCAAAGGGACTCTCTATGGCTACACCTTC. Protein: CASSKGTLYGYTF. The chain joins TRBV7-8 to TRBJ1-2, with D perhaps TRBD1 (5 bases). This CDR3 is built from 13 residues. V gave up 5 bases and J gave up 4 bases, with 11 bases separating them. Germline V gene lookup returns CDR1 SGHVS and CDR2 FQNEAQ.

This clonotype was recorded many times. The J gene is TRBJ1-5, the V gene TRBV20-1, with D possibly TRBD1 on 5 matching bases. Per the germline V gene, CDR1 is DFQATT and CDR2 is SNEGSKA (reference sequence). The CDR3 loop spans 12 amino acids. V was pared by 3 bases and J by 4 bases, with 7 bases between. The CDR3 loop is CSASWGNQPQHF. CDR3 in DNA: TGCAGTGCTAGTTGGGGGAATCAGCCCCAGCATTTT.

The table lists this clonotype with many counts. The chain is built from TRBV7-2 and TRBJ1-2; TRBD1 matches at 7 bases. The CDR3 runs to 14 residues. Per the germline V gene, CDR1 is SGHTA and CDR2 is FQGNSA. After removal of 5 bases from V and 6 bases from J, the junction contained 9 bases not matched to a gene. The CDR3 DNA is TGTGCCAGCAGCCCAGACAGGGAACCAGATGGCTACACCTTC. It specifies CASSPDREPDGYTF. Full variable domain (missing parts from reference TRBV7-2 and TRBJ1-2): GAGVSQSPSNKVTEKGKDVELRCDPISGHTALYWYRQSLGQGLEFLIYFQGNSAPDKSGLPSDRFSAERTGGSVSTLTIQRTQQEDSAVYLCASSPDREPDGYTFGSGTRLTVV.

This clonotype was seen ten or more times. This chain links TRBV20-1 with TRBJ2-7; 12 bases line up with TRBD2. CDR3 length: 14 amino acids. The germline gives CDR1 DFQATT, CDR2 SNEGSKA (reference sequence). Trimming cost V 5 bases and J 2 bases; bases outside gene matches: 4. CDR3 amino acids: CSALGLAGTYEQYF. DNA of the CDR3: TGCAGTGCTCTAGGACTAGCGGGAACCTACGAGCAGTACTTC.

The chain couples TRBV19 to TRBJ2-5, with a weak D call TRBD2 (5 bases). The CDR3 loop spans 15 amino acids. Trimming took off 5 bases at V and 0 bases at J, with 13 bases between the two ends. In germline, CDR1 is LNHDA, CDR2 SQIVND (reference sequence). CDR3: CASSGWAGDQETQYF. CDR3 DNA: TGTGCCAGTAGTGGGTGGGCCGGGGACCAAGAGACCCAGTACTTC.

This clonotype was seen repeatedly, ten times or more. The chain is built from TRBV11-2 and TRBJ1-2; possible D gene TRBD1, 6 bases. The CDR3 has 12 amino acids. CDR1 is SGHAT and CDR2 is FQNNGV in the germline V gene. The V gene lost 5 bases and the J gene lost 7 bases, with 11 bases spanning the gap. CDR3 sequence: CASSVGQSGYTF. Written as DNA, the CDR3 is TGTGCCAGCAGCGTTGGACAGTCTGGCTACACCTTC.

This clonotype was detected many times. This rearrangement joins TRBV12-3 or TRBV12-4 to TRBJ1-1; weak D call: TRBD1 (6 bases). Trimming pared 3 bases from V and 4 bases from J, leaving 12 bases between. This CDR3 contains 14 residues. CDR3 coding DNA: TGTGCCAGCAGTTTTGGGGGGCATTTCACTGAAGCTTTCTTT. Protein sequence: CASSFGGHFTEAFF.

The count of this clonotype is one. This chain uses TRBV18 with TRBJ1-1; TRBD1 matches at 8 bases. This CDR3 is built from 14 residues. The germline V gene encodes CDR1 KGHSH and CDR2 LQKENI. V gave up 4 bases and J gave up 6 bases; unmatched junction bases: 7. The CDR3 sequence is CASSRTGSESEAFF. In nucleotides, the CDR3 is TGTGCCAGCTCACGGACAGGGAGTGAATCTGAAGCTTTCTTT.

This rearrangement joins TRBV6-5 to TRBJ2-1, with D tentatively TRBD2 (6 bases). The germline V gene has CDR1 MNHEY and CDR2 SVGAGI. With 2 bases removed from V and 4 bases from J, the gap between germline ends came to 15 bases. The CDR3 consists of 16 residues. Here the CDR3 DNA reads TGTGCCAGCAGTTACATAGGGGACTCGGGATACAATGAGCAGTTCTTC. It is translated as CASSYIGDSGYNEQFF.

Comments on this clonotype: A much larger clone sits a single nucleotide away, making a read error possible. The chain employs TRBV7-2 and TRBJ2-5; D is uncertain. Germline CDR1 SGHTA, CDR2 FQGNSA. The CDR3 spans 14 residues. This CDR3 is CASSPQPGQETKYF. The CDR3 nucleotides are TGTGCCAGCAGCCCACAACCGGGTCAAGAGACCAAGTACTTC.

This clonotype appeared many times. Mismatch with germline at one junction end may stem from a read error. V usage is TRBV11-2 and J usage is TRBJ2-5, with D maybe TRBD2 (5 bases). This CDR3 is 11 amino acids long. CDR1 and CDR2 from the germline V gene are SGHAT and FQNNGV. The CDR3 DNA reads TGTGCCAGCAGCTTAAGGGAGACCAAGTACTTC. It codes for CASSLRETKYF.

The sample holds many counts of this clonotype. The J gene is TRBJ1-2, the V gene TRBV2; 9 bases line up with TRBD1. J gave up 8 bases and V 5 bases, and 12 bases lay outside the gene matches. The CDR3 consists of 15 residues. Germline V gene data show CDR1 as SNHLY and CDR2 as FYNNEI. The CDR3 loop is CASSKKIGQGRGYTF. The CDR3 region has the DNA TGTGCCAGCAGTAAAAAAATTGGACAGGGGAGAGGCTACACCTTC.

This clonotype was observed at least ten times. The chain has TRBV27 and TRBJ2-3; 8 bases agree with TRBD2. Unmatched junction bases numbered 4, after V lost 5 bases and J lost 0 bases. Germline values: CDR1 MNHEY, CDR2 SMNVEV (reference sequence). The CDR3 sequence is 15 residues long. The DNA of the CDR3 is TGTGCCAGCAGTATAGCGGGGCTTAGCACAGATACGCAGTATTTT. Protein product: CASSIAGLSTDTQYF.

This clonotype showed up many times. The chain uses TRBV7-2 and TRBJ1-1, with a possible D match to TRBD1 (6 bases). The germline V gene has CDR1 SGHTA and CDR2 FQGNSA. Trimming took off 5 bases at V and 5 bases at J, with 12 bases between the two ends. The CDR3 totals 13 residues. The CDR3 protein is CASSRGAGTEAFF. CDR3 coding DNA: TGTGCCAGCAGCAGGGGGGCTGGTACTGAAGCTTTCTTT.

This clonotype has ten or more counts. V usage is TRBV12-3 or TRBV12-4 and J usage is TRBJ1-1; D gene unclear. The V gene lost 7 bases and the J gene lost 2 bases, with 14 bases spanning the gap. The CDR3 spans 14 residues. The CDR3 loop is CASTEDAFNTEAFF. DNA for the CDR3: TGTGCCAGCACCGAAGACGCATTTAACACTGAAGCTTTCTTT.

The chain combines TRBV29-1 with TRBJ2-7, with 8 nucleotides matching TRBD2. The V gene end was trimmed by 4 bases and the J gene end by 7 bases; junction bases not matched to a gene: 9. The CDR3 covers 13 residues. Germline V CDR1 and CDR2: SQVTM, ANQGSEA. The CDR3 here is CSVAPGGVGEQYV. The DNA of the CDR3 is TGCAGCGTTGCGCCGGGAGGGGTGGGGGAGCAGTACGTC.